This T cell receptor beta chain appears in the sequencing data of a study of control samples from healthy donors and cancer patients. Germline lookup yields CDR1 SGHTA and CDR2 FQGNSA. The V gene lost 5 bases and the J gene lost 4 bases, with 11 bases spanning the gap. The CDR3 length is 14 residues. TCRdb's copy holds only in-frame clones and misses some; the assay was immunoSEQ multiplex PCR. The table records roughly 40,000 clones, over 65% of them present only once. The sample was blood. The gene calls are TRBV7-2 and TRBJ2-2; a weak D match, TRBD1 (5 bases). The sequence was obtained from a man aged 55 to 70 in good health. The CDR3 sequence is CASSLQGSTGELFF. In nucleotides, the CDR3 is TGTGCCAGCAGCCTCCAGGGAAGCACCGGGGAGCTGTTTTTT. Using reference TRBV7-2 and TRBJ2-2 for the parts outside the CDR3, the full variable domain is GAGVSQSPSNKVTEKGKDVELRCDPISGHTALYWYRQSLGQGLEFLIYFQGNSAPDKSGLPSDRFSAERTGGSVSTLTIQRTQQEDSAVYLCASSLQGSTGELFFGEGSRLTVL.